This T cell receptor beta chain was identified in a study of technical replicates of blood from a handful of donors. CDR1 and CDR2 from the germline V gene are MRHNA and SNTAGT. Trimming cost V 6 bases and J 3 bases; bases outside gene matches: 2. The CDR3 runs to 14 residues. Sequencing used immunoSEQ multiplex PCR; TCRdb keeps in-frame clones, though not all of them. This table holds more than 90,000 clones, about 94% found once. The specimen was T cells isolated from PBMCs. This sequence joins TRBV6-4 and TRBJ2-2, with TRBD1 identical over 9 bases. This TCR was sampled from a human donor in good health. The CDR3 coding sequence is TGTGCCAGCAGCGGGACAGGGTACACCGGGGAGCTGTTTTTT. Amino acids: CASSGTGYTGELFF.